The 14 T cell receptor beta chains below were found in one sample sequenced in a study of CXCR3-negative and CXCR3-positive naive CD8 T cells. These receptors' targets are unknown. 5' RACE that incorporated UMI labels was used to prepare the TRB cDNA libraries. TCRdb re-called the 5' RACE reads and shows each CDR3 protein once, DNA omitted. This table lists some 150,000 distinct CDR3 sequences. Whole-study results and caveats: For CXCR3-positive naive cells, TRB CDR3s were more hydrophobic than those of CXCR3-negative naive cells.

The sequencing sample was made of naive CXCR3+ CD8+ T cells from blood. Indicated subset: CD45RO-CCR7+CD27+CD95- naive CD8+ T cells expressing CXCR3 (TNR3+). The receptors originated from a human donor in good health. Some clones in this sample may be carry-over from other donors' samples.

The V call is TRBV13, the J call TRBJ2-1; without DNA, the TCRdb call of TRBD1 cannot be checked. CDR1 and CDR2 from the germline V gene are PRHDT and FYEKMQ (reference sequence). The CDR3 loop spans 14 amino acids. The CDR3 is CASSLGGGRHEQFF.

This chain uses TRBV21-1 with TRBJ1-5; TCRdb designates TRBD1, a call that cannot be tested without DNA. TRBV21-1 has pseudogene status. This CDR3 comprises 14 residues. CDR3 sequence: CASSIAQGDQPQHF.

This rearrangement joins TRBV12-3 or TRBV12-4 to TRBJ2-2. The CDR3 extends over 15 amino acids. CDR3: CASSLGRTNTGELFF.

This chain uses TRBV5-1 with TRBJ2-1; no DNA is available, so the TRBD2 call from TCRdb remains unchecked. The CDR3 has 20 amino acids. From germline, CDR1 is SGHRS and CDR2 YFSETQ. CDR3 in amino acids: CASSLSWLSSGGRVYNEQFF.

V usage is TRBV3-1 and J usage is TRBJ2-2; TCRdb indicates TRBD2, and absent DNA this call remains unverified. The germline V gene has CDR1 LGHDT and CDR2 YNNKEL (reference sequence). The CDR3 length is 17 residues. The CDR3 spells CASSQERASGGTGELFF.

V is TRBV25-1 and J is TRBJ1-2. The germline CDR1 and CDR2 sequences are MGHDK and SYGVNS. CDR3 length: 13 residues. The CDR3 protein is CASSELPNYGYTF.

CDR3 sequence: CSARGFREGTSYEQYF. The V and J genes are TRBV20-1 and TRBJ2-5; the D call from TCRdb, TRBD2, cannot be confirmed without DNA. The CDR3 contains 16 residues. CDR1 is DFQATT, CDR2 SNEGSKA, per germline (reference sequence).

The rearrangement uses TRBV7-9 and TRBJ1-3; there is no DNA to check the TCRdb D call of TRBD1. Per germline, CDR1 SEHNR and CDR2 FQNEAQ (reference sequence). The CDR3 loop spans 16 amino acids. The CDR3 loop is CASSFPGVVSGNTIYF. The whole variable domain, filled in from reference TRBV7-9 and TRBJ1-3, reads DTGVSQNPRHKITKRGQNVTFRCDPISEHNRLYWYRQTLGQGPEFLTYFQNEAQLEKSRLLSDRFSAERPKGSFSTLEIQRTEQGDSAMYLCASSFPGVVSGNTIYFGEGSWLTVV.

The chain employs TRBV3-1 and TRBJ2-1; TCRdb designates TRBD1, a call that cannot be tested without DNA. Germline V gives CDR1 LGHDT, CDR2 YNNKEL (reference sequence). The CDR3 runs 13 residues. CDR3 sequence: CASRATGGHEQFF.

The CDR3 loop reads CASSLFPLEQFF. This chain uses TRBV7-9 with TRBJ2-1. CDR1 and CDR2 (germline): SEHNR, FQNEAQ (reference sequence). The CDR3 sequence is 12 residues long.

The chain has TRBV7-2 and TRBJ2-3; as DNA is missing, the TRBD2 call by TCRdb cannot be tested. Germline V gene lookup returns CDR1 SGHTA and CDR2 FQGNSA. This CDR3 region has 17 residues. The CDR3 protein is CASSFPQNGGPGDTQYF. Drawing the rest from reference TRBV7-2 and TRBJ2-3, the complete variable domain is GAGVSQSPSNKVTEKGKDVELRCDPISGHTALYWYRQSLGQGLEFLIYFQGNSAPDKSGLPSDRFSAERTGGSVSTLTIQRTQQEDSAVYLCASSFPQNGGPGDTQYFGPGTRLTVL.

The genes are TRBV5-1 and TRBJ2-7. This CDR3 is 13 amino acids long. Germline V gives CDR1 SGHRS, CDR2 YFSETQ. CDR3 region: CASSLDLSYEQYF.

The chain joins TRBV28 to TRBJ2-2. Germline CDR1 and CDR2: MDHEN and SYDVKM. The CDR3 contains 16 residues. CDR3 region: CASSLIGGANTGELFF. The full variable domain, its missing parts supplied by reference TRBV28 and TRBJ2-2, is DVKVTQSSRYLVKRTGEKVFLECVQDMDHENMFWYRQDPGLGLRLIYFSYDVKMKEKGDIPEGYSVSREKKERFSLILESASTNQTSMYLCASSLIGGANTGELFFGEGSRLTVL.

CDR3 sequence reads: CASAFGDTDTQYF. The chain carries TRBV6-5 and TRBJ2-3. This CDR3 comprises 13 residues. Germline V gives CDR1 MNHEY, CDR2 SVGAGI.